These T cell receptor beta chains were read from a single sample in a study of cytomegalovirus exposure and HLA in healthy donors. The assay was immunoSEQ multiplex PCR, and TCRdb's table has in-frame clones only and misses some. This table has 100,000 to 150,000 clones, 90% to 95% appearing once. The sequenced material came from PBMCs. The receptors originated from a woman between 18 and 29 years old in good health and CMV-seronegative. The CDR3 runs from the conserved cysteine through the conserved F or W. Each record gives: D gene, V gene, J gene, CDR3 protein. The D gene is left open where the match is weak.

>NA|TRBV2|TRBJ2-2
CASSPSVAGELFF
>NA|TRBV6-5|TRBJ2-1
CASSYTWGGPGEQFF
>NA|TRBV19|TRBJ1-5
CASSMTGYNQPQHF
>TRBD2|TRBV28|TRBJ2-4
CASRSVAGYPKNIQYF
>NA|TRBV6-4|TRBJ1-1
CASSDFPGQTEAFF
>TRBD2|TRBV7-8|TRBJ2-5
CASIGTSGSFGETQYF
>TRBD1|TRBV11-2|TRBJ1-2
CASSLGGQGISGYGYTF
>TRBD1|TRBV6-5|TRBJ2-2
CASRGRGYTGELFF
>NA|TRBV9|TRBJ1-4
CASSVAGRVREKLFF
>NA|TRBV27|TRBJ2-3
CASGRGTDTDTQYF
>NA|TRBV7-2|TRBJ1-5
CASSLGSGAQHF
>TRBD2|TRBV7-9|TRBJ2-2
CASSLSLSSGRSGTGELFF
>TRBD1|TRBV29-1|TRBJ1-1
CSVESRQGLNTEAFF
>NA|TRBV11-2|TRBJ1-5
CASSYGGLQPQHF
>TRBD1|TRBV5-1|TRBJ1-2
CASSETGGPFDGYTF
>NA|TRBV6-1|TRBJ2-1
CASSEAIPRGSGEQFF
>TRBD1|TRBV18|TRBJ1-3
CASSPTGTGVGNTIYF
>TRBD1|TRBV18|TRBJ1-5
CASTTGQISNQPQHF